This T cell receptor beta chain appears in the sequencing data of a study of vaccination and CD4 T cells after COVID-19. An Oncomine TCR Beta short-read assay was used to sequence the DNA from cultured CD4+ T cells. TCRdb used MiXCR to reprocess the PCR reads, holding one entry per CDR3 protein. The data contain about 20,000 distinct CDR3 sequences, less than 65% of them singletons. Treatment specified: roughly 10-day PBMC culture with coronavirus spike peptide pools or control peptides (ViraFEST assay). This CDR3 has 13 amino acids. Trimming stripped 3 bases from V and 1 base from J, with 9 bases between. Per the germline V gene, CDR1 is GTSNPN and CDR2 is SVGIG (reference sequence). As to this clonotype: The antigen is unknown.

The chain links TRBV30 to TRBJ1-1, with D hard to call. The sequencing input was CD4+ T cells from blood, cultured in vitro. The origin of this receptor is a human donor who had recovered from COVID-19. The CDR3 nucleotides are TGTGCCTGGAGCCCGGGGAGGAACACTGAAGCTTTCTTT. This sequence encodes CAWSPGRNTEAFF.